This TCR beta chain was documented in a study of cytomegalovirus exposure and HLA in healthy donors (TCRdb year 2017). About the study as a whole: In an earlier analysis of some 610 of the donors, 250 to 350 Gb of sequence data and approximately 100 million unique TCR beta sequences from 180 million or so T cells were reported. A later analysis re-analyzed previously published TCR beta repertoires from hundreds of donors and added high-resolution HLA genotyping to study TCR occurrence patterns. Across some 400 genotyped donors of the cohort, an average of about 240,000 unique TCR beta nucleotide sequences per donor were sequenced, and roughly 18% of those sequences were non-productive. Both class I and class II loci were covered by HLA typing, at four-digit resolution. Every repertoire in the discovery cohort had been generated on one and the same sequencing platform. Along with the roughly 700-subject first cohort, a separate validation cohort of more than 90 different subjects was used. The study aimed to test whether signatures of past pathogen exposure could be identified by cataloging public T cell receptors. The number of donors typed differed by locus, with 629-630 for A, B, C, DRB1 and DQB1, about 500 for DQA1, 600 to 610 for DPA1, and roughly 450 for DPB1. The study profiled the T cell repertoires of about 640 subjects by immunosequencing and related them to cytomegalovirus serostatus. Among the approximately 400 genotyped donors, more than 70% belonged to the genetic ancestry cluster associated with self-reported Caucasian donors. Roughly 300 gigabases of sequencing data and around 88 million unique TCR sequences made up an early release that covered nearly 650 HLA-typed donors. Donor age, sex, ethnicity and CMV serostatus were collected together with the repertoire data. Roughly five DR-DQ haplotypes were handled as single units for association and clustering, since linkage in the cohort was strong. The study combined high-throughput TCR immunosequencing, statistical association of individual TCRs with disease status, and machine learning to predict cytomegalovirus infection status. The later analysis used no new phenotypic data to find candidate immune exposures, relying instead on TCR beta sequences and their occurrence across donors. Genome-wide SNP genotypes for about 65% of the roughly 670 donors were used in a later genetic analysis, which treated that subset as a discovery cohort. To decide whether each TCR beta V gene segment behaved as functional or pseudogenic, an earlier analysis of several hundred of the donors relied on high-throughput TCR beta sequencing. Study-wide findings and limitations: A total of 164 TCR beta chains were listed by the study as associated with cytomegalovirus. Presence/absence analyses assumed roughly uniform sequencing depth across donors, an assumption that may not hold. An earlier analysis of approximately 540 of the donors showed that most TCR beta V segments appeared in productive rearrangements either about 87% or about 30% of the time, which broadly matched IMGT annotations. At a false discovery rate of 0.05, a later analysis linked approximately 18,000 TCR beta sequences to specific HLA alleles. A later genetic analysis associated a missense DCLRE1C variant with V-gene and J-gene trimming of TCR beta chains, and an independent cohort replicated the association. The classifier was reported to diagnose cytomegalovirus status with high specificity and sensitivity in both the original and validation cohorts. In a later analysis, HLA-associated TCR beta chains showed more clonal expansion and lower generation probabilities than non-associated chains that were equally common. Linkage disequilibrium might explain the correlated functional status among segregating V segments, but an unknown experimental factor could not be excluded. HLA typing was unavailable for some donors at each locus, so association tests used only the typed subset. A later analysis reported that several top co-occurrence clusters appeared linked to parvovirus B19, influenza, CMV and Epstein-Barr virus. The only immune exposure information available for the cohort was CMV serostatus. In this cohort, only TCR beta chains were sequenced, and detectable features were limited by the absence of alpha or paired-chain data. While some public TCRs were present in many individuals, most TCR sequences turned up only very rarely across donors. It was suggested by the authors that the approach could potentially be generalized to other disease states and immunological phenotypes. Because counts were too low, around 18 rarely observed V segments, including chromosome 9 orphons, were left out of the earlier analysis of 587 of the donors. A cluster of highly shared sequence variants was judged likely to be a technical artifact of the sequencing pipeline. Most CMV-associated TCR beta chains appeared to be HLA-restricted in a later analysis, and the HLA associations seemed to be driven largely by CMV exposure. A later genetic analysis reported fewer N-insertions in productive TCRs among donors in an Asian-associated ancestry cluster than the roughly 690-donor mean. In vitro tests confirmed that a few of the cytomegalovirus-associated TCR beta chains recognize cytomegalovirus antigens. Some IMGT-functional V segments, including TRBV6-2 and TRBV6-3, could not be told apart with the 87-base-pair reads, so those segments were excluded. Assigning TCR associations to individual alleles was difficult when HLA alleles, especially DR and DQ, strongly co-occurred. A later analysis found that TCR association rates varied across HLA loci, with DRB1 alleles showing the most associated TCRs and HLA-C alleles the fewest. A further reported finding was that TCR beta sequences accurately predicted the HLA-A and HLA-B alleles for most subjects in the first cohort.

Receptor amplification or capture employed the immunoSEQ multiplex PCR assay. For the multiplex PCR, a mixture combining 60 forward primers for TCR Vbeta segments and 13 reverse primers for TCR Jbeta segments was used. Amplification of the CDR3 region of rearranged TCR beta genes was performed with a multiplex PCR assay on genomic DNA. The Illumina HiSeq System was used to sequence the amplified TCR beta libraries as 87-base-pair reads. The source study handled its data this way. Across the roughly 640 repertoires, a later analysis counted approximately 83 million unique TCR beta chains, 9.5 million to 13 million of which were shared by at least two donors. Raw reads were error-corrected and collapsed into unique sequences with a nearest-neighbor algorithm that merged closely related sequences to remove PCR and sequencing errors. Alignment of CDR3 sequences to IMGT reference sequences was used to assign V, D and J gene segments. Each retained sequence needed at least a six-nucleotide match to both a V gene segment and a J gene segment. Rearrangements were classified as productive when the CDR3 lacked stop codons and remained in frame with V and J, and all other rearrangements were classified as non-productive. CDR3 was defined by IMGT convention, running from the second conserved V-encoded cysteine to the conserved J-encoded phenylalanine. In an earlier analysis of around 570 of the donors, sequences lacking an unambiguous match to a single V gene segment were excluded. In an earlier analysis of 587 of the donors, V segments were called functional above 56.7% productive rearrangements and were called segregating when the between-donor standard deviation exceeded 5%. A statistical classification framework was built for diagnosing cytomegalovirus status from the catalog of TCR beta chain sequences. In a later analysis, TCR nucleotide sequences were compared against IMGT/GENE-DB human TR gene sequences so that V and J genes could be assigned. The TCRdist pipeline was used in a later analysis to assign CDR3 sequences and most-parsimonious VDJ recombination scenarios. A later analysis defined each TCR beta chain by its CDR3 amino acid sequence plus V-gene family, and excluded reads lacking a unique V-gene family. To address suspected cross-contamination and a sequencing artifact, a later analysis removed approximately 600 highly shared, low-generation-probability nucleotide sequences. For each public chain, a later analysis derived a clonal expansion index from normalized ranks of inferred template counts within each repertoire. Generation probabilities in a later analysis came from a VDJ recombination model fitted to out-of-frame rearrangements, and those results were checked against IGoR. In a later analysis, TCR-TCR, TCR-HLA and TCR-CMV co-occurrence was scored with hypergeometric tests, and a repertoire-size bias correction was applied to TCR pairs. In a later analysis, false discovery rates were estimated by permuting HLA or CMV assignments 20 times. A later analysis grouped co-occurring TCRs with DBSCAN, adding TCRdist sequence similarity when clustering within HLA-allele-positive subsets. Co-occurrence clustering excluded repertoires with fewer than 30,000 or more than 120,000 public chains, plus five with anomalous nucleotide sharing. This is the immuneACCESS table as TCRdb keeps it, with only in-frame sequences that have V and J called. A part of the clones is gone; compared with another copy, unresolved V genes explain less than half, and the rest is unexplained. That table furnishes V, J and clone size, whereas the DNA furnished D and trimming. The sample table lists approximately 120,000 clones, more than 65% of them with a count of one. Together, the top ten hold over 10% of the sample.

Cut back by 2 bases and 2 bases, the V and J ends lie 25 bases apart. Inclusive of the bounding cysteine and phenylalanine, the CDR3 is 18 residues long. Of all the DNA, just the CDR3 is kept, 54 bases in frame from base 1. From the germline V gene, CDR1 is SQVTM and CDR2 is ANQGSEA. As to this clone: The antigen this receptor binds is unknown. The input lacks base qualities; no much larger clone sits a single base away.

In total, just over 650 healthy bone marrow donors made up the cohort. All cohort members were sampled while nominally healthy, although unrecorded immune exposures were likely present. The donor tested CMV seropositive and was one of the 289 seropositive cohort members. Every donor gave a peripheral blood sample, and the peripheral blood mononuclear cells from that sample were used for TCR beta sequencing. The Qiagen DNeasy Blood Extraction Kit was used to extract genomic DNA from the blood cell samples. Recombination connected TRBV29-1 to TRBJ2-7; no D gene call is confident. Sequencing used PBMCs. This clonotype originated in a woman aged 55-69 years in good health and CMV-seropositive. The encoded CDR3 is CSVELSKPTTHQAYEQYF. In nucleotides, the sequence is TGCAGCGTTGAACTGTCGAAACCCACCACACACCAAGCCTACGAGCAGTACTTC.